This T cell receptor (beta chain) was observed in a study of T-cell reconstitution after alpha-beta-depleted transplantation in children. This sample's TCRbeta library carried unique molecular identifier barcodes. MiXCR was run by TCRdb on the PCR reads, yielding one entry per CDR3 protein. The sample carries 400,000 to 450,000 distinct CDR3 sequences, about 40% recorded once. Trimming at V came to 4 bases and at J to 6 bases, leaving 2 bases not matched to a gene. Looked up from germline, CDR1 is SQVTM and CDR2 is ANQGSEA. CDR3 length equals 12 residues. The origin of this receptor is a girl aged 2 to 9 with aplastic anemia, due to receive a stem cell transplant. Here the sequenced sample was PBMCs, taken before TCRalphabeta/CD19-depleted stem cell transplant. V usage is TRBV29-1 and J usage is TRBJ1-2; 10 positions agree with TRBD1. The CDR3 sequence: CSVVTGGDGYTF. The CDR3 nucleotides read TGCAGCGTTGTGACAGGGGGCGATGGCTACACCTTC.